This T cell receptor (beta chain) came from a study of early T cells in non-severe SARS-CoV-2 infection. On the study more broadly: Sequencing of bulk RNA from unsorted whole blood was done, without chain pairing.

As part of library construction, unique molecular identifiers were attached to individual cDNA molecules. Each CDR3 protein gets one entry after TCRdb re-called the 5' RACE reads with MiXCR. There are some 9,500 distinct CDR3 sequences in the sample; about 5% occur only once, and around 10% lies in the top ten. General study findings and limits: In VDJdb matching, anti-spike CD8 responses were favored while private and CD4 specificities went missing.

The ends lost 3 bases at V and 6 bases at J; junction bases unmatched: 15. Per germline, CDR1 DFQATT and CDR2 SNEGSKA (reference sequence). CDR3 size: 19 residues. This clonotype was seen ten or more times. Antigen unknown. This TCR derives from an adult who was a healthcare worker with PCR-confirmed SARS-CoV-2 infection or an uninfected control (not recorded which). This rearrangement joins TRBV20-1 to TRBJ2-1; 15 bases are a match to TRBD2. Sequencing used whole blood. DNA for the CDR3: TGCAGTGCTAGTCCGGGACTAGCGGGAGGCACCGGCGGGTCCAATGAGCAGTTCTTC. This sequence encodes CSASPGLAGGTGGSNEQFF.